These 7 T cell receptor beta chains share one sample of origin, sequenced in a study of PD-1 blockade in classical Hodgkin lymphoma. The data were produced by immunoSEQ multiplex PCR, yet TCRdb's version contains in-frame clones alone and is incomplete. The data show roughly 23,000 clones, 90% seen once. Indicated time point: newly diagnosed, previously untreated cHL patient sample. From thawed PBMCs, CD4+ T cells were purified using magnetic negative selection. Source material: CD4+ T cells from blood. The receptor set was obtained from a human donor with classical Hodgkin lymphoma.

CDR3 sequence reads: CASSRTVGANVLTF. The CDR3 region has the DNA TGTGCCAGCTCCCGGACAGTCGGGGCCAACGTCCTGACTTTC. This chain connects TRBV6-5 to TRBJ2-6, with TRBD1 as a possible D gene (6 bases). The CDR3 has 14 amino acids. V lost 8 bases to trimming and J lost 4 bases, with 12 bases between them. CDR1 MNHEY and CDR2 SVGAGI come from the germline V gene.

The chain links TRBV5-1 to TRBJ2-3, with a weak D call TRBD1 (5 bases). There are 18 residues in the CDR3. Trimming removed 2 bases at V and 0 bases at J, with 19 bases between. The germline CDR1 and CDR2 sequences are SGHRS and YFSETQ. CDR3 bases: TGCGCCAGCAGCTTCCCCCCAGCGACAGACCGAAGCACAGATACGCAGTATTTT. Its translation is CASSFPPATDRSTDTQYF.

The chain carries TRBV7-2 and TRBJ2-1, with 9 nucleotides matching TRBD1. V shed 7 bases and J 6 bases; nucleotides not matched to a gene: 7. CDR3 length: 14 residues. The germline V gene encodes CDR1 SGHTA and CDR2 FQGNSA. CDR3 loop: CASKLGQGRNEQFF. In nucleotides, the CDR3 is TGTGCCAGCAAACTAGGACAGGGGCGCAATGAGCAGTTCTTC.

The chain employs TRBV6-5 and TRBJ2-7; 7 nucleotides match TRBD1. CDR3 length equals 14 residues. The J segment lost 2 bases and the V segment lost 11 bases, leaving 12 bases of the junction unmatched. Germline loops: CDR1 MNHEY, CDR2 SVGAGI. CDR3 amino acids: CASGRGGHAYEQYF. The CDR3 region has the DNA TGTGCCTCTGGAAGAGGGGGCCATGCCTACGAGCAGTACTTC.

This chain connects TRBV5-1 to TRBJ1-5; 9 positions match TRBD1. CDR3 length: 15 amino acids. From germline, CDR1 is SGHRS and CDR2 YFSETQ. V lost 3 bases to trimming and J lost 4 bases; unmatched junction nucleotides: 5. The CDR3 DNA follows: TGCGCCAGCAGCTCCGGGACAGGGATAAATCAGCCCCAGCATTTT. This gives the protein CASSSGTGINQPQHF.

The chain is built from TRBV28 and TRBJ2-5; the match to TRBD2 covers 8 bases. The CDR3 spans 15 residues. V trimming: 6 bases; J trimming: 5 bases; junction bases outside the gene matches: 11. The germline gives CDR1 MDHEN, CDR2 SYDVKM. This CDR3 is CASRPLAGGRETQYF. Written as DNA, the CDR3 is TGTGCCAGCAGGCCCCTGGCGGGAGGTCGGGAGACCCAGTACTTC.

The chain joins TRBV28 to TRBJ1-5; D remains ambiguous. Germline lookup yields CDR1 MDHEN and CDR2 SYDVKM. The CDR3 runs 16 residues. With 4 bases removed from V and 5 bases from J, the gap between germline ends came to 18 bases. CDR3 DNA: TGTGCCAGCAGTTCCGGGTCCCTTAAGGCCTATCAGCCCCAGCATTTT. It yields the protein CASSSGSLKAYQPQHF. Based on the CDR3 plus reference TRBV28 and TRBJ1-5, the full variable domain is DVKVTQSSRYLVKRTGEKVFLECVQDMDHENMFWYRQDPGLGLRLIYFSYDVKMKEKGDIPEGYSVSREKKERFSLILESASTNQTSMYLCASSSGSLKAYQPQHFGDGTRLSIL.